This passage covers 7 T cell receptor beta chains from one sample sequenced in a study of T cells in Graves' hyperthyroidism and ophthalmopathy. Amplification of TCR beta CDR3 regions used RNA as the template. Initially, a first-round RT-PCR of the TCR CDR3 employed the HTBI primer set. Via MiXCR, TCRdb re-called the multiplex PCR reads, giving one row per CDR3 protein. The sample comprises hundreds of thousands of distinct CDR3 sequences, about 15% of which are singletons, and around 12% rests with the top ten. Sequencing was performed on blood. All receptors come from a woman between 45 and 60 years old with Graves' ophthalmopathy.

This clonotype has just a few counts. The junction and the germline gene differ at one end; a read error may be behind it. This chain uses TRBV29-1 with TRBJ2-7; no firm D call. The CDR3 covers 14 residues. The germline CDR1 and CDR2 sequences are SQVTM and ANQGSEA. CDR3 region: CSVEGPGRSSEQYF. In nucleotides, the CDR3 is TGCAGCGTTGAGGGTCCAGGTCGTTCCTCCGAGCAGTACTTC.

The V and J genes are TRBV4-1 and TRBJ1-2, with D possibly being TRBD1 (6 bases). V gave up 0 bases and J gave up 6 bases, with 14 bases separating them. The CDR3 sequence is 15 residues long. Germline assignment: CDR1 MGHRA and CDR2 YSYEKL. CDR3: CASSQDRGGHHGYTF. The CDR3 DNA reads TGCGCCAGCAGCCAAGATCGGGGGGGGCACCATGGCTACACCTTC.

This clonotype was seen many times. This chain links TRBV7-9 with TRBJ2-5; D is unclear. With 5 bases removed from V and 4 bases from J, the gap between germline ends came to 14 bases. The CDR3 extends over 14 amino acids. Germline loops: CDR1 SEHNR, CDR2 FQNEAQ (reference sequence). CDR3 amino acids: CASSERPILETQYF. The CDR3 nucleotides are TGTGCCAGCAGCGAGAGACCGATACTAGAGACCCAGTACTTC.

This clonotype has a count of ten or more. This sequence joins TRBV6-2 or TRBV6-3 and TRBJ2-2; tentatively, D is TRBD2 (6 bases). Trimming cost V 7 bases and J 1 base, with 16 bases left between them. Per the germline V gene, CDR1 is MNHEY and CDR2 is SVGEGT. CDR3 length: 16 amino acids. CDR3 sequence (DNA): TGTGCCAGCACCCCCTTGGAGGGCCAGAACACCGGGGAGCTGTTTTTT. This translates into CASTPLEGQNTGELFF.

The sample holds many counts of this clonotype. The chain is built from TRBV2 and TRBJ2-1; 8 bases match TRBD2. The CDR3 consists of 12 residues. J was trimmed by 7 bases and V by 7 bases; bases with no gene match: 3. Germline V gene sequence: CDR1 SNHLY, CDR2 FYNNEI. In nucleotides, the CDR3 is TGTGCCAGCAATAGCGGGATTAATGAGCAGTTCTTC. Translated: CASNSGINEQFF. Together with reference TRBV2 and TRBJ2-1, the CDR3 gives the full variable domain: EPEVTQTPSHQVTQMGQEVILRCVPISNHLYFYWYRQILGQKVEFLVSFYNNEISEKSEIFDDQFSVERPDGSNFTLKIRSTKLEDSAMYFCASNSGINEQFFGPGTRLTVL.

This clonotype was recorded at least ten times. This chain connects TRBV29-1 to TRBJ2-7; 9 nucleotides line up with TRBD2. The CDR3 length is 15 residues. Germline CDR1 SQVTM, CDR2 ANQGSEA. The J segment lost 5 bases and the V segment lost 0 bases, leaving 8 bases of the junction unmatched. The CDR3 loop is CSVEDSSGSRNEQYF. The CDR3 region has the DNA TGCAGCGTTGAAGATAGTAGCGGGAGTCGTAACGAGCAGTACTTC.

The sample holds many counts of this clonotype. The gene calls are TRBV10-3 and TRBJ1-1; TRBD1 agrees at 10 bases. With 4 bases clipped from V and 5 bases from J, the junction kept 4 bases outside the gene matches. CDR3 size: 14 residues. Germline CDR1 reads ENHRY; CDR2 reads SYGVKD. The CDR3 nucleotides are TGTGCCATCAGTGGGACAGGGGGATTAACTGAAGCTTTCTTT. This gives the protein CAISGTGGLTEAFF.